The clone carrying this T cell receptor beta chain has at least ten counts. The data are from a study of prognosis after radiotherapy for stage I lung cancer. Using two-round multiplex PCR, the authors amplified TCR beta CDR3 from genomic DNA. TRBV and TRBJ genes each had their own specific primers in first-round PCR. TCRdb re-called the multiplex PCR reads through MiXCR, storing one row per CDR3 protein. This table holds roughly 13,000 distinct CDR3 sequences, roughly 29% found once. This clonotype was sampled from a donor at least 50 years old with non-small cell lung cancer. Source: PBMCs, taken before or after stereotactic body radiation therapy (not recorded which).

The CDR3 DNA is TGTGCCAGCTCACCCTCTGGAGGGGGCACAGATACGCAGTATTTT. Translating it yields CASSPSGGGTDTQYF. The chain links TRBV18 to TRBJ2-3; D may be TRBD2 (6 bases). Germline V gene sequence: CDR1 KGHSH, CDR2 LQKENI. The CDR3 sequence is 15 residues long. Trimming shortened V by 3 bases and J by 1 base, and 11 bases separated the two germline ends.